The T cell receptor beta chain described here comes from a study of liver allograft versus peripheral blood T cells (dated by TCRdb to the early 2020s). The study in broad terms: T cell receptor repertoires present within transplanted livers were compared with repertoires in the peripheral blood of liver transplant recipients. Broader findings and caveats from the paper: T cell receptor repertoires inside liver allografts were reported to be different from the repertoires detected in peripheral blood.

After removal of 4 bases from V and 6 bases from J, the junction retains 7 bases not matched to a gene. The CDR3 numbers 14 residues from cysteine through phenylalanine. Solely the CDR3 DNA is kept, with 42 bases framed from the first base. Per the germline V gene (reference sequence), SGHNT is the CDR1 and YYREEE is the CDR2. Sequencing took place on an Illumina MiSeq. TCRdb reworked the public reads: Q25 trimming with fastp, MiXCR clone assembly, productive beta chains retained. Here each entry gathers all rows of one CDR3 protein and keeps the most common genes and DNA. The sample table holds some 10,000 distinct CDR3 sequences, of which about 23% were seen once. Together, the top ten hold more than 1.5% of the sample. Regarding this clonotype: Its cognate antigen has yet to be identified. Within one base of it there is no much larger clone, and no base qualities were kept.

This receptor was taken from a human patient who had a liver transplant. Where a transplant has occurred, the graft donor may have supplied some of the T cells. The sequence links TRBV5-4 to TRBJ2-3, with 8 middle bases fitting TRBD1. The nucleotide sequence reads TGTGCCAGCAGCGCAAAGACAGGGGACGATACGCAGTATTTT. The translation is CASSAKTGDDTQYF.